Sequencing of this T cell receptor beta chain was carried out in a study of blood T cell repertoires in COVID-19. Study-level background: COVID-19 samples collected from the United States, Italy and Spain covered acute and convalescent phases. PBMCs, B-cell-depleted T cells, or T cells were the source of the cDNA or gDNA that made up the material.

This CDR3 has 15 residues. V was shortened by 1 base and J by 0 bases, with 8 bases between the two germline ends. CDR1 and CDR2 (germline): SGHTA, FQGTGA. Original handling: Amplification with reference gene primers provided the estimates of nucleated cell counts. Method: immunoSEQ multiplex PCR; TCRdb's copy keeps in-frame clones and lacks some. V and J calls and clone size are as listed in that table; D and trimming were resolved from the DNA. The table lists around 160,000 clones, 80% to 90% of them singletons. While infection was still active, Seattle patients were enrolled and then followed longitudinally.

The sample comprised peripheral blood. This chain connects TRBV7-3 to TRBJ2-3; D gene uncertain. This clonotype was obtained from a man between 18 and 35 years old with COVID-19, enrolled during active disease. CDR3 sequence reads: CASSLSFQSTDTQYF. DNA for the CDR3: TGTGCCAGCAGCTTAAGTTTCCAGAGCACAGATACGCAGTATTTT.